The 8 T cell receptor beta chains below were found in one sample sequenced in a study of T cells in Graves' hyperthyroidism and ophthalmopathy. Researchers took RNA transcripts and amplified the TCR beta CDR3 regions from them. The HTBI set primed first-round TCR CDR3 RT-PCR. MiXCR, applied by TCRdb to the multiplex PCR reads, yields one record per CDR3 protein. The data contain hundreds of thousands of distinct CDR3 sequences, roughly 14% of them singletons. The sample consisted of blood. The receptors shown here come from a man aged 18 to 35 with Graves' ophthalmopathy.

This chain uses TRBV5-4 with TRBJ1-6, with D perhaps TRBD1 (5 bases). V lost 0 bases and J 4 bases, leaving 5 bases between the germline ends. The V gene's germline CDR1 is SGHNT and CDR2 YYREEE (reference sequence). The CDR3 spans 14 residues. CDR3 in amino acids: CASSLAGYNSPLHF. Written as DNA, the CDR3 is TGTGCCAGCAGCTTGGCAGGGTATAATTCACCCCTCCACTTT.

This chain links TRBV6-6 with TRBJ2-1; weak D call: TRBD1 (6 bases). Trimming cost V 0 bases and J 6 bases, with 12 bases left between them. This CDR3 spans 15 amino acids. Per germline, CDR1 MNHNY and CDR2 SVGAGI (reference sequence). The CDR3 sequence is CASSYSITGFNEQFF. The DNA for the CDR3 is TGTGCCAGCAGTTACTCCATCACAGGGTTCAATGAGCAGTTCTTC.

The CDR3 DNA reads TGTGCCAGCAGCTCGACTAGCGGGGGGGCCTTGGATACGCAGTATTTT. Amino acid sequence: CASSSTSGGALDTQYF. The J gene is TRBJ2-3, the V gene TRBV7-8, with 14 bases identical to TRBD2. Trimming at V came to 4 bases and at J to 6 bases, leaving 6 bases not matched to a gene. Germline CDR1 SGHVS, CDR2 FQNEAQ. The CDR3 consists of 16 residues.

There are many counts of this clonotype. The chain employs TRBV9 and TRBJ1-3, with 7 bases fitting TRBD1. Germline-derived CDR1 and CDR2 are SGDLS and YYNGEE. After removal of 3 bases from V and 6 bases from J, the junction contained 6 bases not matched to a gene. The CDR3 is 14 residues long. CDR3 coding DNA: TGTGCCAGCAGCGGACGGGACAGTTTAAACACCATATATTTT. As protein: CASSGRDSLNTIYF.

Many counts were recorded for this clonotype. The rearrangement uses TRBV7-9 and TRBJ2-5; a possible D gene is TRBD1 (6 bases). This CDR3 has 15 residues. Looked up from germline, CDR1 is SEHNR and CDR2 is FQNEAQ (reference sequence). V gave up 3 bases and J gave up 3 bases, with 14 bases separating them. CDR3 sequence (DNA): TGTGCCAGCAGCTTCCCAAACGACAGGAAAGAGACCCAGTACTTC. Residues: CASSFPNDRKETQYF.

The chain joins TRBV27 to TRBJ2-5; 8 positions agree with TRBD2. The germline V gene has CDR1 MNHEY and CDR2 SMNVEV (reference sequence). The ends lost 4 bases at V and 5 bases at J; junction bases unmatched: 18. This CDR3 contains 18 residues. The chain's CDR3 is CASSWILEKRERWETQYF. DNA of the CDR3: TGTGCCAGCAGTTGGATATTGGAAAAGCGGGAGCGGTGGGAGACCCAGTACTTC.

This clonotype was seen ten or more times. The rearrangement links TRBV30 to TRBJ2-1, with D unresolved. Germline V gene data show CDR1 as GTSNPN and CDR2 as SVGIG (reference sequence). The V gene lost 2 bases and the J gene lost 10 bases, with 6 bases spanning the gap. This CDR3 spans 10 amino acids. The CDR3 DNA reads as TGTGCCTGGAGTCTCGAGGAGCAGTTCTTC. Translated: CAWSLEEQFF.

This clonotype was recorded many times. V and J are TRBV3-1 and TRBJ2-7, with D perhaps TRBD2 (7 bases). The CDR3 runs to 15 residues. V dropped 2 bases and J dropped 9 bases, with 20 bases sitting between them. Germline V gene data show CDR1 as LGHDT and CDR2 as YNNKEL (reference sequence). Here the CDR3 DNA reads TGTGCCAGCAGCCAAAACGGGGGGACATCCGGGCGGCAGTACTTC. It translates to CASSQNGGTSGRQYF.